Following are 4 T cell receptor beta chains from one sample sequenced in a study of blood T cell repertoires in COVID-19. Using immunoSEQ multiplex PCR, the repertoire was profiled, and TCRdb retains in-frame clones only, with some absent. The table includes around 200,000 clones, 80% to 90% detected once. Sequencing was performed on peripheral blood. The receptors were sampled from a woman between 18 and 29 years old who had recovered from COVID-19.

J is TRBJ1-1 and V is TRBV12-3 or TRBV12-4; the D gene is possibly TRBD1 (5 bases). The germline V and J ends were trimmed by 5 bases and 13 bases, with 14 bases remaining between them. The CDR3 covers 11 residues. In nucleotides, the CDR3 is TGTGCCAGCAGTGGGGCAGGGAACGGTTTCTTT. Protein product: CASSGAGNGFF.

The CDR3 reads CASSQVAGRVADTQYF. CDR3 nucleotide sequence: TGTGCCAGCAGCCAAGTCGCCGGGAGGGTGGCAGATACGCAGTATTTT. This rearrangement joins TRBV3-1 (or the pseudogene TRBV3-2) to TRBJ2-3; TRBD2 agrees at 8 bases. Germline assignment: CDR1 LGHDT and CDR2 YNNKEL (reference sequence). J gave up 4 bases and V 1 base, and 7 bases lay outside the gene matches. The CDR3 runs 16 residues.

The chain carries TRBV28 and TRBJ2-7; the match to TRBD2 covers 10 bases. From germline, CDR1 is MDHEN and CDR2 SYDVKM. The CDR3 has 15 amino acids. Trimming at V came to 3 bases and at J to 4 bases, leaving 6 bases not matched to a gene. This chain's CDR3 is CASSLASGGSYEQYF. The CDR3 DNA follows: TGTGCCAGCAGTTTGGCTAGCGGGGGATCTTACGAGCAGTACTTC.

The chain employs TRBV7-2 and TRBJ1-5; D possibly corresponds to TRBD1 (6 bases). CDR1 and CDR2 (germline): SGHTA, FQGNSA. The CDR3 spans 15 residues. The ends were cut back, 4 bases at V and 0 bases at J, with 10 bases in the middle. In nucleotides, the CDR3 is TGTGCCAGCAGCTCCGGACAGAGTAGCAATCAGCCCCAGCATTTT. It codes for CASSSGQSSNQPQHF.